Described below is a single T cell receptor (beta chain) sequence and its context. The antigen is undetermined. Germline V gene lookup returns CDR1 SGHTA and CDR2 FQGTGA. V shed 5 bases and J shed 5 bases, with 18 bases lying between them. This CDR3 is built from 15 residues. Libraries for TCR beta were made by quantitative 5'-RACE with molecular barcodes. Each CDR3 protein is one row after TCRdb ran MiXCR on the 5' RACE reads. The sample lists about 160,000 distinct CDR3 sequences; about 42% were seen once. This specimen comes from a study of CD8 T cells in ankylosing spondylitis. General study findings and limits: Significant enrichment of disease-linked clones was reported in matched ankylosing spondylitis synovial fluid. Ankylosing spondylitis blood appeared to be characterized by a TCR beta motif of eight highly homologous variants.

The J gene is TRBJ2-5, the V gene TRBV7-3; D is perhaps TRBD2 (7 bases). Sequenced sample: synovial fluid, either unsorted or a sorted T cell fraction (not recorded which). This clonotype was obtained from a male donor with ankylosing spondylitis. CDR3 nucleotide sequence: TGTGCCAGCAGCCCGCTCGGCGGGGGCGAGGAGACCCAGTACTTC. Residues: CASSPLGGGEETQYF.